Listed below are T cell receptor beta chains from one sample, sequenced in a study of T cell responses to AZD1222 COVID-19 vaccine. The protocol was immunoSEQ multiplex PCR, while the TCRdb copy is restricted to in-frame clones and leaves out a portion. The table lists some 150,000 clones, approximately 91% of them singletons. Sequenced here: peripheral blood, sampled on day 0 of AZD1222 vaccination. These receptors all stem from an adult in good health. CDR3s include the opening cysteine and the closing phenylalanine or tryptophan. The D gene is left open where the match is weak. Size values are once, few and many counts, or a class for expanded clones, and some rows have none.

d_call: TRBD1
cdr3_length: 16
j_call: TRBJ2-3
v_call: TRBV7-2
clone_size: once
cdr3_aa: CASSTRQGGSTDTQYF
cdr3_nt: TGTGCCAGCAGCACCCGACAGGGGGGGAGCACAGATACGCAGTATTTT

d_call: TRBD2
cdr3_length: 16
j_call: TRBJ2-1
v_call: TRBV28
clone_size: .
cdr3_aa: CASSSAGTSGYNEQFF
cdr3_nt: TGTGCCAGCAGTTCCGCCGGGACTAGTGGTTACAATGAGCAGTTCTTC

d_call: .
cdr3_length: 14
j_call: TRBJ1-2
v_call: TRBV9
clone_size: .
cdr3_aa: CASSVAAGNYGYTF
cdr3_nt: TGTGCCAGCAGCGTAGCTGCGGGGAACTATGGCTACACCTTC

d_call: .
cdr3_length: 15
j_call: TRBJ2-3
v_call: TRBV14
clone_size: .
cdr3_aa: CASSQESSFTDTQYF
cdr3_nt: TGTGCCAGCAGCCAAGAAAGTTCATTCACAGATACGCAGTATTTT

d_call: .
cdr3_length: 8
j_call: TRBJ1-1
v_call: TRBV7-9
clone_size: .
cdr3_aa: CATSPSFF
cdr3_nt: TGTGCCACCTCCCCGTCTTTCTTT

d_call: .
cdr3_length: 11
j_call: TRBJ1-1
v_call: TRBV20-1
clone_size: .
cdr3_aa: CSAREGVEAFF
cdr3_nt: TGCAGTGCTAGAGAGGGGGTTGAAGCTTTCTTT

d_call: .
cdr3_length: 14
j_call: TRBJ2-7
v_call: TRBV7-2
clone_size: few
cdr3_aa: CASSLASGTYEQYF
cdr3_nt: TGTGCCAGCAGCTTAGCTTCAGGTACCTACGAGCAGTACTTC

d_call: TRBD1
cdr3_length: 16
j_call: TRBJ1-3
v_call: TRBV28
clone_size: .
cdr3_aa: CASSPRQGRSGNTIYF
cdr3_nt: TGTGCCAGCAGTCCCCGACAGGGACGCTCTGGAAACACCATATATTTT

d_call: TRBD1
cdr3_length: 14
j_call: TRBJ1-4
v_call: TRBV6-5
clone_size: .
cdr3_aa: CASWTGSAGEKLFF
cdr3_nt: TGTGCCAGCTGGACAGGGTCGGCGGGAGAAAAACTGTTTTTT

d_call: .
cdr3_length: 15
j_call: TRBJ1-5
v_call: TRBV11-2
clone_size: .
cdr3_aa: CASSQDSLSNQPQHF
cdr3_nt: TGTGCCAGCAGCCAGGACAGTCTTAGCAATCAGCCCCAGCATTTT

d_call: TRBD2
cdr3_length: 16
j_call: TRBJ2-2
v_call: TRBV28
clone_size: few
cdr3_aa: CASSLSRGGHTGELFF
cdr3_nt: TGTGCCAGCAGTTTATCCCGGGGGGGGCACACCGGGGAGCTGTTTTTT

d_call: TRBD1
cdr3_length: 12
j_call: TRBJ2-5
v_call: TRBV7-9
clone_size: .
cdr3_aa: CASSRTGETQYF
cdr3_nt: TGTGCCAGCAGCAGGACAGGAGAGACCCAGTACTTC

d_call: TRBD2
cdr3_length: 16
j_call: TRBJ2-3
v_call: TRBV11-2
clone_size: once
cdr3_aa: CASSSRTSGYTDTQYF
cdr3_nt: TGTGCCAGCAGCTCCCGGACTAGCGGCTACACAGATACGCAGTATTTT

d_call: .
cdr3_length: 13
j_call: TRBJ1-1
v_call: TRBV3-1/TRBV3-2
clone_size: .
cdr3_aa: CASSSRPNTEAFF
cdr3_nt: TGTGCCAGCAGCTCTCGTCCGAACACTGAAGCTTTCTTT

d_call: TRBD2
cdr3_length: 17
j_call: TRBJ2-3
v_call: TRBV10-3
clone_size: .
cdr3_aa: CAISLLSGGGSTDTQYF
cdr3_nt: TGTGCCATCAGTCTCCTCTCGGGGGGTGGAAGCACAGATACGCAGTATTTT

d_call: TRBD2
cdr3_length: 17
j_call: TRBJ2-5
v_call: TRBV4-3
clone_size: .
cdr3_aa: CASSQGDLAGERETQYF
cdr3_nt: TGCGCCAGCAGCCAAGGGGACCTAGCGGGAGAGAGAGAGACCCAGTACTTC

d_call: .
cdr3_length: 14
j_call: TRBJ1-1
v_call: TRBV9
clone_size: .
cdr3_aa: CASSVRGSGTEAFF
cdr3_nt: TGTGCCAGCAGCGTAAGAGGGTCGGGCACTGAAGCTTTCTTT

d_call: .
cdr3_length: 17
j_call: TRBJ2-2
v_call: TRBV9
clone_size: few
cdr3_aa: CASARTPGLLNTGELFF
cdr3_nt: TGTGCCAGCGCACGTACACCAGGACTGCTGAACACCGGGGAGCTGTTTTTT

d_call: TRBD2
cdr3_length: 15
j_call: TRBJ2-5
v_call: TRBV4-3
clone_size: once
cdr3_aa: CASSQGTIGQETQYF
cdr3_nt: TGCGCCAGCAGCCAGGGGACTATCGGGCAAGAGACCCAGTACTTC

d_call: .
cdr3_length: 15
j_call: TRBJ1-6
v_call: TRBV4-2
clone_size: .
cdr3_aa: CASSQDRGVGSPLHF
cdr3_nt: TGTGCCAGCAGCCAAGATCGGGGTGTCGGTTCACCCCTCCACTTT

d_call: TRBD1
cdr3_length: 15
j_call: TRBJ1-3
v_call: TRBV7-3
clone_size: .
cdr3_aa: CASSTGTGPGNTIYF
cdr3_nt: TGTGCCAGCAGCACCGGGACAGGACCTGGAAACACCATATATTTT

d_call: TRBD2
cdr3_length: 14
j_call: TRBJ2-6
v_call: TRBV27
clone_size: .
cdr3_aa: CASGGDSGANVLTF
cdr3_nt: TGTGCCAGCGGGGGGGACTCTGGGGCCAACGTCCTGACTTTC

d_call: .
cdr3_length: 12
j_call: TRBJ1-5
v_call: TRBV20-1
clone_size: .
cdr3_aa: CSASNNNQPQHF
cdr3_nt: TGCAGTGCTAGTAACAACAATCAGCCCCAGCATTTT

d_call: .
cdr3_length: 15
j_call: TRBJ2-1
v_call: TRBV9
clone_size: few
cdr3_aa: CASSEGTGIKNEQFF
cdr3_nt: TGTGCCAGCAGCGAGGGGACGGGGATTAAGAATGAGCAGTTCTTC

d_call: .
cdr3_length: 15
j_call: TRBJ1-1
v_call: TRBV6-5
clone_size: once
cdr3_aa: CASSPAGAGSTEAFF
cdr3_nt: TGTGCCAGCAGCCCCGCCGGGGCGGGAAGCACTGAAGCTTTCTTT

d_call: TRBD1
cdr3_length: 16
j_call: TRBJ1-3
v_call: TRBV2
clone_size: .
cdr3_aa: CASRDIQGASGNTIYF
cdr3_nt: TGTGCCAGCAGAGATATACAGGGGGCTTCTGGAAACACCATATATTTT

d_call: .
cdr3_length: 14
j_call: TRBJ1-6
v_call: TRBV7-8
clone_size: .
cdr3_aa: CASSLGGNNSPLHF
cdr3_nt: TGTGCCAGCAGCTTGGGGGGTAATAATTCACCCCTCCACTTT

d_call: .
cdr3_length: 10
j_call: TRBJ2-5
v_call: TRBV20-1
clone_size: once
cdr3_aa: CSGSKETQYF
cdr3_nt: TGCAGTGGTAGTAAAGAGACCCAGTACTTC

d_call: .
cdr3_length: 14
j_call: TRBJ1-4
v_call: TRBV3-1/TRBV3-2
clone_size: few
cdr3_aa: CASSGTGLSEKLFF
cdr3_nt: TGTGCCAGCAGCGGGACGGGTTTGAGTGAAAAACTGTTTTTT

d_call: TRBD2
cdr3_length: 16
j_call: TRBJ2-2
v_call: TRBV5-5
clone_size: .
cdr3_aa: CASSSGTSGNTGELFF
cdr3_nt: TGTGCCAGCAGCTCGGGGACTAGCGGGAACACCGGGGAGCTGTTTTTT